This TCR beta chain was sequenced for a study of shared clonotypes between healthy human individuals. Positive CCR7 selection of CD45RO-negative cells yielded the naive CD8 cells, and terminally differentiated effector memory CD45RA+ cells were excluded. The donors were adults (healthy and HIV-negative) with no recent acute infections or vaccinations. Repertoires were generated with immunoSEQ multiplex PCR, while TCRdb's copy carries only in-frame clones and drops some. The sample holds around 2,000,000 clones; roughly 94% are singletons and the top ten take 0.9% to 1.5%. The CDR3 covers 16 residues. CDR1 and CDR2 from the germline V gene are SEHNR and FQNEAQ (reference sequence). Unmatched junction bases numbered 10, after V lost 5 bases and J lost 2 bases.

The chain is built from TRBV7-9 and TRBJ2-5; 8 bases match TRBD1. The source material was naive CD8+ T cells sorted from blood. The sequence derives from a young man in good health. The CDR3 sequence: CASSLGTGIVQETQYF. The CDR3 DNA is TGTGCCAGCAGCCTAGGGACAGGAATCGTACAAGAGACCCAGTACTTC.